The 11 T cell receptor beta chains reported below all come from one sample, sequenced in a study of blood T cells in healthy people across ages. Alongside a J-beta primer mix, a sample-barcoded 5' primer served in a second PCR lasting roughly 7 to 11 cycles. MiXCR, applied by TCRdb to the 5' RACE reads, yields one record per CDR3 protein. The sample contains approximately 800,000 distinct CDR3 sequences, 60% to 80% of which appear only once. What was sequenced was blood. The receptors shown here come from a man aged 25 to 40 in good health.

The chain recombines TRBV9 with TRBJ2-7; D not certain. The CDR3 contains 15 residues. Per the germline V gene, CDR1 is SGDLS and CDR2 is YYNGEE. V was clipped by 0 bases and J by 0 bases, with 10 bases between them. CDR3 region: CASSVVYGTSYEQYF. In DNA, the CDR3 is TGTGCCAGCAGCGTAGTTTACGGCACCTCCTACGAGCAGTACTTC.

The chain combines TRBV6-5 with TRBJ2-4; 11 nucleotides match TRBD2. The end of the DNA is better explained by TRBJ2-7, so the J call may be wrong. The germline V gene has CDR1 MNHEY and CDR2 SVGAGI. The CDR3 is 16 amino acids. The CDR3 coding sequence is TGTGCCAGCAGAGCCGACACTAGCGGGGGTTCCTACGAGCAGTACTTC. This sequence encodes CASRADTSGGSYEQYF.

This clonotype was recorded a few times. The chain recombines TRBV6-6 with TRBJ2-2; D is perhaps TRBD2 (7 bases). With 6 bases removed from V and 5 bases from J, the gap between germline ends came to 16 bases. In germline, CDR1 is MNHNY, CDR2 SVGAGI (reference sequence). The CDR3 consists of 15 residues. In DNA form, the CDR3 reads TGTGCCAGCAGCCGAGGGGGGGGTAAAACCGGGGAGCTGTTTTTT. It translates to CASSRGGGKTGELFF.

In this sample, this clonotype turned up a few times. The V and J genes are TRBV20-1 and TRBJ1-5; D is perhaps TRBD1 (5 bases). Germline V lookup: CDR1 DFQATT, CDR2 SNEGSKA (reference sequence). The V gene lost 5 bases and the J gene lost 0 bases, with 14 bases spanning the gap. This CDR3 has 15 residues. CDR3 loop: CSASRRGVSNQPQHF. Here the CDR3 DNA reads TGCAGTGCTTCCCGCCGGGGCGTTAGCAATCAGCCCCAGCATTTT.

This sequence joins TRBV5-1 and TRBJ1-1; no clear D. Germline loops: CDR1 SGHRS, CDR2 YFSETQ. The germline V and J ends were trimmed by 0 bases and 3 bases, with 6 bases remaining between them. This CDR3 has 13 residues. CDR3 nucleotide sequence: TGCGCCAGCAGCTTGGGGCAGTACACTGAAGCTTTCTTT. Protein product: CASSLGQYTEAFF.

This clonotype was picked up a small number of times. The DNA for the CDR3 is TGTGCCAGCAGCCAAGTCGACAGGGGCCCTCAGTTCTTC. Translated: CASSQVDRGPQFF. V gene TRBV3-1 combines with J gene TRBJ2-1; 8 bases are shared with TRBD1. Germline V lookup: CDR1 LGHDT, CDR2 YNNKEL (reference sequence). The CDR3 consists of 13 residues. Trimming took 1 base from V and 13 from J; bases not matched to a gene: 6.

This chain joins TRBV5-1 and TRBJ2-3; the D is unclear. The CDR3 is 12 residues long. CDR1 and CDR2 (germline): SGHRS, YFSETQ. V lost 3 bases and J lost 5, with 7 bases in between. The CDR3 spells CASSSGVDTQYF. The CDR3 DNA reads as TGCGCCAGCAGCTCTGGCGTAGATACGCAGTATTTT.

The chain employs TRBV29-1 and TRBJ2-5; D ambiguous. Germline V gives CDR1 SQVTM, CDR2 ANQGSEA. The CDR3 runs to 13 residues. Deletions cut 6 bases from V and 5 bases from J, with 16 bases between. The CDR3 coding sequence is TGCAGCGTCGAGGAAGGAAGCACGGAGACCCAGTACTTC. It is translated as CSVEEGSTETQYF. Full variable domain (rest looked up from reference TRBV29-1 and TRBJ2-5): SAVISQKPSRDICQRGTSLTIQCQVDSQVTMMFWYRQQPGQSLTLIATANQGSEATYESGFVIDKFPISRPNLTFSTLTVSNMSPEDSSIYLCSVEEGSTETQYFGPGTRLLVL.

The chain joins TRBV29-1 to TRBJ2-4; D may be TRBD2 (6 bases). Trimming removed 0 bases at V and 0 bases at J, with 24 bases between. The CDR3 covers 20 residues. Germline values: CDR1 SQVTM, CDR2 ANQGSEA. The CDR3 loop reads CSVEDLPEGSIELAKNIQYF. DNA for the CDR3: TGCAGCGTTGAAGACCTCCCGGAGGGAAGTATCGAACTAGCCAAAAACATTCAGTACTTC. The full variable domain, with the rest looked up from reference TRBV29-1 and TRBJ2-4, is SAVISQKPSRDICQRGTSLTIQCQVDSQVTMMFWYRQQPGQSLTLIATANQGSEATYESGFVIDKFPISRPNLTFSTLTVSNMSPEDSSIYLCSVEDLPEGSIELAKNIQYFGAGTRLSVL.

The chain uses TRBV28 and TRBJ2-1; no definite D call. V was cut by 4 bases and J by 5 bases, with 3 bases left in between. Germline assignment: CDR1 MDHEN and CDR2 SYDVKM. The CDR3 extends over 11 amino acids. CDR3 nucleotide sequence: TGTGCCAGCAGTTGGGACAATGAGCAGTTCTTC. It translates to CASSWDNEQFF. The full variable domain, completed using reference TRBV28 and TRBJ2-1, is DVKVTQSSRYLVKRTGEKVFLECVQDMDHENMFWYRQDPGLGLRLIYFSYDVKMKEKGDIPEGYSVSREKKERFSLILESASTNQTSMYLCASSWDNEQFFGPGTRLTVL.

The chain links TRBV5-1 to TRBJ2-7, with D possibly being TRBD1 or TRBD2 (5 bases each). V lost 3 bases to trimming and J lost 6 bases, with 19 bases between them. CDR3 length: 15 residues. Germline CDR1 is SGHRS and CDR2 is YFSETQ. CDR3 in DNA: TGCGCCAGCAGCTGGACCGGGACGACCAAGGGCGAGCAGTACTTC. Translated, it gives CASSWTGTTKGEQYF.